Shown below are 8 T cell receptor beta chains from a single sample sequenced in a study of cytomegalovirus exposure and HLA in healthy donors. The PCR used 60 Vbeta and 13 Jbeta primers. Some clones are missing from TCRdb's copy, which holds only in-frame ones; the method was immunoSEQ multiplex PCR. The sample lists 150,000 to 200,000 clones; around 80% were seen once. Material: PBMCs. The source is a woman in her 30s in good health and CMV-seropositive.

The CDR3 nucleotides are TGTGCCAGCAGTCGCGACTCGGCTCAGCCCCAGCATTTT. It encodes CASSRDSAQPQHF. The chain links TRBV6-5 to TRBJ1-5; no definite D call. The CDR3 totals 13 residues. Trimming took off 5 bases at V and 6 bases at J, with 11 bases between the two ends. CDR1 MNHEY and CDR2 SVGAGI come from the germline V gene.

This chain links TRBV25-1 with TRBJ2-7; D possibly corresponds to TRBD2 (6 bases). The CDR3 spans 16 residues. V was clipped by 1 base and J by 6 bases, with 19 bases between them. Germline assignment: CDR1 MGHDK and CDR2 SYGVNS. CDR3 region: CASSESIIGGCGEQYF. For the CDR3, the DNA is TGTGCCAGCAGTGAATCTATAATAGGAGGGTGTGGCGAGCAGTACTTC.

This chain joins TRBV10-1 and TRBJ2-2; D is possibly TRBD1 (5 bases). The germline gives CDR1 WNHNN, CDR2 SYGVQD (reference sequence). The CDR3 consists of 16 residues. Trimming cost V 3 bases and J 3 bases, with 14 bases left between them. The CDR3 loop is CASSDARQGDTGELFF. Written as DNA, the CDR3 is TGCGCCAGCAGTGATGCGCGGCAGGGCGACACCGGGGAGCTGTTTTTT.

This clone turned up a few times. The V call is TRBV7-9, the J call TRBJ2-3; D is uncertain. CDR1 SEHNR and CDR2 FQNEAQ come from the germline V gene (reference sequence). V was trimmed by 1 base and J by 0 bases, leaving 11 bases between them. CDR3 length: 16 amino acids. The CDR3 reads CASSLGGSSSTDTQYF. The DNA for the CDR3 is TGTGCCAGCAGCTTAGGCGGTAGCTCTAGCACAGATACGCAGTATTTT.

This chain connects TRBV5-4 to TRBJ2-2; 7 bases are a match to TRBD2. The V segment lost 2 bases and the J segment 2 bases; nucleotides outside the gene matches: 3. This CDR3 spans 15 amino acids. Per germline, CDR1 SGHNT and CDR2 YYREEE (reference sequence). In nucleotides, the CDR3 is TGTGCCAGCAGCTTTCAGCGGGATAACACCGGGGAGCTGTTTTTT. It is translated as CASSFQRDNTGELFF.

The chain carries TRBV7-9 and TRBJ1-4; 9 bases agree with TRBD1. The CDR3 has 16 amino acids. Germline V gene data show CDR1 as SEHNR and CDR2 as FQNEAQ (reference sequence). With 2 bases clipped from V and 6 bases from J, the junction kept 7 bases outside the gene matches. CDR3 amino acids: CASSLTTGTGYEKLFF. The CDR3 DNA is TGTGCCAGCAGCTTAACTACCGGGACAGGGTATGAAAAACTGTTTTTT.

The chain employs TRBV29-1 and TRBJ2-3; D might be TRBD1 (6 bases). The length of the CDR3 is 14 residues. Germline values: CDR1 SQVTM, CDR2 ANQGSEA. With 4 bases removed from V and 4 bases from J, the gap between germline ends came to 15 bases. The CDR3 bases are TGCAGCGTTGGAGACAACCAGGGGCCAGATACGCAGTATTTT. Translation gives CSVGDNQGPDTQYF.

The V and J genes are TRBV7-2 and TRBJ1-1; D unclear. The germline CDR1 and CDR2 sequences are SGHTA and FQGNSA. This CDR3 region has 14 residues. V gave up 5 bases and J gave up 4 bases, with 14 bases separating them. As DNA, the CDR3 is TGTGCCAGCAGCCTTTACCCGGGAAGCACTGAAGCTTTCTTT. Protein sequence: CASSLYPGSTEAFF.